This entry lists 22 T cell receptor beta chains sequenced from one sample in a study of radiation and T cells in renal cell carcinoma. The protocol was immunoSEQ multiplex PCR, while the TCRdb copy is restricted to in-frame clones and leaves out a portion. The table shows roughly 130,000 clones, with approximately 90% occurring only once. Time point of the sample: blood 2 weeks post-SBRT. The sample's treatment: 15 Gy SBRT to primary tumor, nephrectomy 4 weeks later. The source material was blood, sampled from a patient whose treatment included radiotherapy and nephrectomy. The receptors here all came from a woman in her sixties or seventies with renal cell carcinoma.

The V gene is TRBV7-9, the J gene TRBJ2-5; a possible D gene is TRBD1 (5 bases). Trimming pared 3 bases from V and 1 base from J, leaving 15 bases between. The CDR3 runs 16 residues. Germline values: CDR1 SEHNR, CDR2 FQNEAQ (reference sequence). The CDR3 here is CASSLGYKQAQETQYF. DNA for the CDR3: TGTGCCAGCAGCTTGGGGTATAAACAGGCCCAAGAGACCCAGTACTTC.

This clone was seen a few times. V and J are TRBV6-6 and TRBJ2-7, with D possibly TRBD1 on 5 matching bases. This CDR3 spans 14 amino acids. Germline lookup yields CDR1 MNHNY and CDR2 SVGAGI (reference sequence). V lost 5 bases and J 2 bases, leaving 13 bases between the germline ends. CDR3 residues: CASSLREITYEQYF. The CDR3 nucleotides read TGTGCCAGCAGTCTCAGGGAAATAACCTACGAGCAGTACTTC.

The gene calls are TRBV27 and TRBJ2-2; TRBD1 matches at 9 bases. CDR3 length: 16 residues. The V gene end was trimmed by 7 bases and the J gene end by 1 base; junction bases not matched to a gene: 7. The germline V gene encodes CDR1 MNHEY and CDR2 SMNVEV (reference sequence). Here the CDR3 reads CASKFSGQGNTGELFF. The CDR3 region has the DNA TGTGCCAGCAAATTTTCGGGACAGGGGAACACCGGGGAGCTGTTTTTT.

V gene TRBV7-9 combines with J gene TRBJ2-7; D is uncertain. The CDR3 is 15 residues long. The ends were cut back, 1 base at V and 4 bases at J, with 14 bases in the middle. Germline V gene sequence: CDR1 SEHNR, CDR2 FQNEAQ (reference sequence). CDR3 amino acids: CASSLEGGAEYEQYF. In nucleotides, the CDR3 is TGTGCCAGCAGCTTAGAGGGCGGAGCAGAATACGAGCAGTACTTC.

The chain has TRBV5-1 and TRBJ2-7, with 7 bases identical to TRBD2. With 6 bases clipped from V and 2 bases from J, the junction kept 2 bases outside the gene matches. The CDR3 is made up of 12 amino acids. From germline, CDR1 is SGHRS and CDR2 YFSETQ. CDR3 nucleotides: TGCGCCAGCACTGGGGGGGCCTACGAGCAGTACTTC. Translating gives CASTGGAYEQYF.

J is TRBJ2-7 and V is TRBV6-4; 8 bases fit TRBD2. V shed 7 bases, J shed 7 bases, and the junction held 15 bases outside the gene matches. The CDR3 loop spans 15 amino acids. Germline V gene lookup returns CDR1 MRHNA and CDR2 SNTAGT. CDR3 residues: CASKRGLSGSEEQYF. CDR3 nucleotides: TGTGCCAGCAAGCGGGGGCTCTCGGGGTCGGAAGAGCAGTACTTC.

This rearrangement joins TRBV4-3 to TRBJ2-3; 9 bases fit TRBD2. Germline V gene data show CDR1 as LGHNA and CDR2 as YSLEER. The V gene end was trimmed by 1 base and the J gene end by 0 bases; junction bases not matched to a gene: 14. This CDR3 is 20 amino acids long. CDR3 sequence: CASSQAPGGSGGTSTDTQYF. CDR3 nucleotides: TGCGCCAGCAGCCAAGCCCCGGGAGGTAGCGGGGGCACTAGCACAGATACGCAGTATTTT.

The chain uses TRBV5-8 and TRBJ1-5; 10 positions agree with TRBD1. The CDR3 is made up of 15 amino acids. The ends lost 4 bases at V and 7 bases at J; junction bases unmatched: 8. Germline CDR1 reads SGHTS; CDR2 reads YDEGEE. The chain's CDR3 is CASSSKGQGWQPQHF. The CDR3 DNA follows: TGTGCCAGCAGCAGTAAGGGACAGGGGTGGCAGCCCCAGCATTTT.

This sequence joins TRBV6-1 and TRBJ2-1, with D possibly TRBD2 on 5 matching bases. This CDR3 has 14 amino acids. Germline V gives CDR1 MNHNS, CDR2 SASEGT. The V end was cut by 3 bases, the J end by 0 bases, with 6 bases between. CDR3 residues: CASSEDFSYNEQFF. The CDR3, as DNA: TGTGCCAGCAGTGAGGACTTCTCCTACAATGAGCAGTTCTTC.

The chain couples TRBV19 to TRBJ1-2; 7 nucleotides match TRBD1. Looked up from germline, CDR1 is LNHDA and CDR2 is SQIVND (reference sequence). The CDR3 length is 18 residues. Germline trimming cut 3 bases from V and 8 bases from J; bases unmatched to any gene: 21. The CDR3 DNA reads TGTGCCAGTAGTATTGTTCGGGCAGGGGGTGAACATGGCCGAGGCTACACCTTC. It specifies CASSIVRAGGEHGRGYTF.

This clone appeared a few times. CDR3 bases: TGTGCCAGAAGCGAAACCGGGACAGGGAACACTGAAGCTTTCTTT. Translation gives CARSETGTGNTEAFF. This sequence joins TRBV7-5 and TRBJ1-1; no DNA check was done on the table's D call, TRBD1. TRBV7-5 is listed as a pseudogene. The CDR3 sequence is 15 residues long.

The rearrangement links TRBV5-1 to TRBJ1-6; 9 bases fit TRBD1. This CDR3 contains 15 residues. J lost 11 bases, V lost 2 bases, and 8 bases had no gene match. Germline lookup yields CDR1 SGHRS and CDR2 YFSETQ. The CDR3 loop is CASSLNRGQGTPLHF. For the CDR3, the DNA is TGCGCCAGCAGCTTAAACAGGGGGCAAGGAACACCCCTCCACTTT.

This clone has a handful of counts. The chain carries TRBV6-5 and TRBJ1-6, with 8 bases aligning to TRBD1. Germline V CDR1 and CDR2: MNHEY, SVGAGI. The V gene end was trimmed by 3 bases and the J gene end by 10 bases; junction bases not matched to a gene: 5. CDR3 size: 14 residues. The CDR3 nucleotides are TGTGCCAGCAGTTATGGACAGGGCGGATCACCCCTCCACTTT. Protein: CASSYGQGGSPLHF.

The CDR3 DNA reads as TGTGCCAGCAGCGCCCTTCATTTGGGGGGCACTGAAGCTTTCTTT. This translates into CASSALHLGGTEAFF. The genes are TRBV9 and TRBJ1-1; D is perhaps TRBD1 (5 bases). Germline CDR1 is SGDLS and CDR2 is YYNGEE. CDR3 length: 15 amino acids. The V end lost 3 bases, the J end lost 4 bases, and 16 bases lay between the germline ends.

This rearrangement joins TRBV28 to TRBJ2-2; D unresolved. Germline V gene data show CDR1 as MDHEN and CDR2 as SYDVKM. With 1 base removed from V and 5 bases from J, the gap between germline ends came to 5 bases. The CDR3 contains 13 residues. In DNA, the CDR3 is TGTGCCAGCAGTTTATCCAGAACCGGGGAGCTGTTTTTT. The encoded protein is CASSLSRTGELFF.

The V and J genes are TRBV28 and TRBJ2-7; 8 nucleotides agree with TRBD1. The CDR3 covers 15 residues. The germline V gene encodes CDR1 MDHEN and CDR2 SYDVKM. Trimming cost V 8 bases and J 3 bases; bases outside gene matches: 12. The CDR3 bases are TGTGCCAGCCAGCCAAACTGGACAGGGTACTACGAGCAGTACTTC. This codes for CASQPNWTGYYEQYF.

The CDR3 reads CATDPGLWRREGNQPQHF. The CDR3 nucleotides read TGTGCCACGGACCCAGGGTTGTGGAGAAGGGAGGGCAATCAGCCCCAGCATTTT. The chain carries TRBV10-3 and TRBJ1-5; possibly TRBD1 for D (5 bases). The CDR3 totals 18 residues. The V and J ends lost 10 bases and 2 bases respectively, with 27 bases between them. Germline lookup yields CDR1 ENHRY and CDR2 SYGVKD.

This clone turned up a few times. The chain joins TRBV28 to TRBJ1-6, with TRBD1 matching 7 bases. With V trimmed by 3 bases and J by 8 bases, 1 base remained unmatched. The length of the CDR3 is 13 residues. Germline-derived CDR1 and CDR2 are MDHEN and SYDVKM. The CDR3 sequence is CASSFDRDSPLHF. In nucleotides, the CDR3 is TGTGCCAGCAGTTTTGACAGGGATTCACCCCTCCACTTT.

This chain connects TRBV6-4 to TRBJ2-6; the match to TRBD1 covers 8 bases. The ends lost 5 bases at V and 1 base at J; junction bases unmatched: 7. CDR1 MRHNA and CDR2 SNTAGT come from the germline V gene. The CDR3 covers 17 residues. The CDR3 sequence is CASSPGQVGSGANVLTF. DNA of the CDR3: TGTGCCAGCAGTCCGGGACAGGTTGGGTCTGGGGCCAACGTCCTGACTTTC.

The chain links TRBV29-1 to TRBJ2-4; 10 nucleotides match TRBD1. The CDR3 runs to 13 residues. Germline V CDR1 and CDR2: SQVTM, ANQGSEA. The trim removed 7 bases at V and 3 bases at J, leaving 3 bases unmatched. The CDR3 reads CSAGTGVKNIQYF. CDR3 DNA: TGCAGCGCCGGGACAGGGGTCAAAAACATTCAGTACTTC.

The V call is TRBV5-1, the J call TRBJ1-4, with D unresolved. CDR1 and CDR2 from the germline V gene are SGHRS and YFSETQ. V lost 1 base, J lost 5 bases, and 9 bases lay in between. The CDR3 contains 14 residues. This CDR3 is CASSLPRENEKLFF. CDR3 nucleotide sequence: TGCGCCAGCAGCTTGCCCCGCGAGAATGAAAAACTGTTTTTT.

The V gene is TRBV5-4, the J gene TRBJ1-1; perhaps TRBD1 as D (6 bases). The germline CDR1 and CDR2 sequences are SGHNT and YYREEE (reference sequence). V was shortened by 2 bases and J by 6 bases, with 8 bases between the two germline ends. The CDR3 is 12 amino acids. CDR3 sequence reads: CASSLQGAEAFF. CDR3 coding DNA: TGTGCCAGCAGCTTACAGGGTGCTGAAGCTTTCTTT.